This TCR beta chain was observed in a study of cytotoxic CD8 clonotypes in ibrutinib-treated CLL. The wider study: Specimens for response were gathered following a median roughly twelve months of therapy, spanning 6 to 36. Whole-study results and caveats: At ibrutinib response, clonality increased, and at progression it declined back toward baseline.

Sequencing was performed with immunoSEQ multiplex PCR; in TCRdb, only in-frame clones are kept and a portion is missing. The table records roughly 170,000 clones, about 84% of them present only once. As for this clone: The antigen is unknown.

V lost 5 bases and J lost 4; bases outside the gene matches: 5. The CDR3 has 14 residues. CDR1 and CDR2 from the germline V gene are LGHNT and FRNRAP. This clonotype was sampled from a human donor with chronic lymphocytic leukemia. The material was PBMCs, obtained after 24 months of ibrutinib treatment. V is TRBV12-5 and J is TRBJ1-5, with 7 bases lining up with TRBD1. Here the CDR3 DNA reads TGTGCTAGTGGTCTCGGACAGGTAAATCAGCCCCAGCATTTT. Its translation is CASGLGQVNQPQHF.